This T cell receptor (beta chain) emerged from a study of T cell repertoires in cytomegalovirus infection. Overall study: CMV epitopes, recently identified HLA-C-restricted and well-studied HLA-B-restricted, were used. An indication of both CMV infection and matching HLA type came from public TCR beta signatures.

TCRdb re-derived calls from the reads in MiXCR, one entry per CDR3 protein. The sample contains around 800,000 distinct CDR3 sequences, 30% to 35% of which appear only once. This clonotype came up a few times. Antigen specificity is unknown. General study points: Public TCR beta family frequency separated CMV-and-HLA carriers, including in an independent cohort. The ex vivo response was dominated by HLA-C-restricted CMV-specific TCR beta clonotypes.

Sequencing used cultured CD8+ T cells from PBMCs, obtained from culture after CMV antigen stimulation. This clonotype was obtained from a human donor in good health (CMV status not recorded). Some clones in this sample may be carry-over from other donors' samples.

The CDR3 is CASRSGTGSEKLFF. In DNA, the CDR3 is TGTGCCAGCAGGTCCGGGACAGGGAGTGAAAAACTGTTTTTT. The chain couples TRBV7-9 to TRBJ1-4, with TRBD1 matching 9 bases. The length of the CDR3 is 14 residues. With 6 bases clipped from V and 7 bases from J, the junction kept 6 bases outside the gene matches. CDR1 and CDR2 from the germline V gene are SEHNR and FQNEAQ (reference sequence).